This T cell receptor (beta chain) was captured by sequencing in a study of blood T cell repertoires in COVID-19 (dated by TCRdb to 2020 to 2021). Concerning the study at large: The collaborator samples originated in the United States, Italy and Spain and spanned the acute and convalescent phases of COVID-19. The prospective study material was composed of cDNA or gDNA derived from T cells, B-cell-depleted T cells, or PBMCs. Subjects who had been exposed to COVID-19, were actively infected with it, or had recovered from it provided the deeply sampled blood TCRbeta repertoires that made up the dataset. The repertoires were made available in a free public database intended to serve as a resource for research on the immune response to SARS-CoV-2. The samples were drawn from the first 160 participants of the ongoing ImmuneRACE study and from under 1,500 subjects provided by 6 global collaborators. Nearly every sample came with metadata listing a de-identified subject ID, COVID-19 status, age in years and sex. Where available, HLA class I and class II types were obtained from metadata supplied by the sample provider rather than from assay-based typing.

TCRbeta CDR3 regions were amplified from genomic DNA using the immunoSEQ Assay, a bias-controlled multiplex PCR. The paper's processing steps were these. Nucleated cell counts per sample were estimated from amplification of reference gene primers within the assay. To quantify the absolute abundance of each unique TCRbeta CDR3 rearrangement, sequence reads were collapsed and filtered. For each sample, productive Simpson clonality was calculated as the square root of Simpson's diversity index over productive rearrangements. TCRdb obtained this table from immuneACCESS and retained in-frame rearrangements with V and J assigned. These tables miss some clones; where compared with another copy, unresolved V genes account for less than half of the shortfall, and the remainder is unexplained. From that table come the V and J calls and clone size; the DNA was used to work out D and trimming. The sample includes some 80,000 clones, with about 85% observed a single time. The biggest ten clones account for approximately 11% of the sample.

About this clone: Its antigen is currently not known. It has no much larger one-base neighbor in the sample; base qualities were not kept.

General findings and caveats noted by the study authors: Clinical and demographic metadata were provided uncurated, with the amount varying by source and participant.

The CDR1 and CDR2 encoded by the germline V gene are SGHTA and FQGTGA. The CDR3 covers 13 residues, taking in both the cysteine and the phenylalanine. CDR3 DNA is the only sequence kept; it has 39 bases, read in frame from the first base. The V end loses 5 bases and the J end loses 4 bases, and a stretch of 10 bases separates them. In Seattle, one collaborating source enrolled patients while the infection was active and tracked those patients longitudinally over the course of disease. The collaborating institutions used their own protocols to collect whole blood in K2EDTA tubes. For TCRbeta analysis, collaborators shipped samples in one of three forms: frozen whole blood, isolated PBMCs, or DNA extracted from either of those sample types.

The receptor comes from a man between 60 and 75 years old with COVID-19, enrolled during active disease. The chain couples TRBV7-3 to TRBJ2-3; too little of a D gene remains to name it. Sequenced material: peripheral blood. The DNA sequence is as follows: TGTGCCAGCAGCGCGCGTATGGCAGATACGCAGTATTTT. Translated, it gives CASSARMADTQYF.